Sequencing of this T cell receptor beta chain was carried out in a study of OX40 agonist ivuxolimab in advanced cancers. Study overall: Subjects had a mean age of about 61 years, with a range of roughly 20 to 79; around 84% were male. Study-level findings and limits: Both blood CD4+ and CD8+ T cells showed clonal growth by week 6 at 0.1 to 3.0 mg/kg.

Patients were ruled out by autoimmune disease history or systemic immunosuppression. V lost 3 bases, J lost 6 bases, and 14 bases lay in between. From germline, CDR1 is MDHEN and CDR2 SYDVKM. CDR3 length equals 14 residues. Concerning this clone itself: Antigen specificity is unknown.

The protocol was immunoSEQ multiplex PCR, while the TCRdb copy is restricted to in-frame clones and leaves out a portion. The sample lists over 15,000 clones; about four fifths were seen once. The V call is TRBV28, the J call TRBJ1-1; a weak D match, TRBD1 (5 bases). The starting material was CD4+ or CD8+ T cells sorted from blood, obtained in a trial of the OX40 agonist ivuxolimab. The sequence was obtained from an adult with an advanced solid tumor such as melanoma, head and neck, liver or kidney cancer. CDR3 in DNA: TGTGCCAGCAGTTTTGGGCAGGGAGGCGCTGAAGCTTTCTTT. Protein: CASSFGQGGAEAFF. Variable domain in full (rest from reference TRBV28 and TRBJ1-1): DVKVTQSSRYLVKRTGEKVFLECVQDMDHENMFWYRQDPGLGLRLIYFSYDVKMKEKGDIPEGYSVSREKKERFSLILESASTNQTSMYLCASSFGQGGAEAFFGQGTRLTVV.